This TCR beta chain derives from a study of spatial heterogeneity in lung cancer. Overall study results and limits: One measure, the expanded intratumoral alpha and beta TCR count, tracked tumor mutation counts.

Trimming pared 8 bases from V and 4 bases from J, leaving 10 bases between. This CDR3 contains 12 residues. Sample time point: sample taken at primary tumor resection. TCRdb reprocessed the 5' RACE reads via MiXCR and lists one record per CDR3 protein. The data contain around 9,300 distinct CDR3 sequences, 45% to 65% of them singletons. By proportion, this clonotype is medium-sized (0.01 to 0.1%). The antigen remains unidentified. This beta chain came through as a stray read in a library set up for alpha chains, and its size says little. Sample: lung tumor tissue, taken at surgery. This sequence originates from a female donor with early-stage non-small cell lung cancer. The chain couples TRBV12-3 or TRBV12-4 to TRBJ2-3; D possibly corresponds to TRBD2 (6 bases). The CDR3 DNA reads as TGTGCCAGCCGACTAGTGGCAGATACGCAGTATTTT. As protein: CASRLVADTQYF.